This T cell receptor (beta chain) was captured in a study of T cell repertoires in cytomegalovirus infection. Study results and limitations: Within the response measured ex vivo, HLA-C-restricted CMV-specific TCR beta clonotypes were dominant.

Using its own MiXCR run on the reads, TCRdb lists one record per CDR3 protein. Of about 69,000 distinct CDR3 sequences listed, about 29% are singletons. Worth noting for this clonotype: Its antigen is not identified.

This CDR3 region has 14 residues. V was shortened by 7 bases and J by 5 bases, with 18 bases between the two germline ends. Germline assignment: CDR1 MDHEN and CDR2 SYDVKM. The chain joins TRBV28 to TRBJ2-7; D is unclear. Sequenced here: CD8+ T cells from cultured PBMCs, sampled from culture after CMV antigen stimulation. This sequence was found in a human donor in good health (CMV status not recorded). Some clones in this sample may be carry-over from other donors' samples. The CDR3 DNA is TGTGCCAGCAACCCGGCCCCCATCGAGCACGAGCAGTACTTC. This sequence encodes CASNPAPIEHEQYF.